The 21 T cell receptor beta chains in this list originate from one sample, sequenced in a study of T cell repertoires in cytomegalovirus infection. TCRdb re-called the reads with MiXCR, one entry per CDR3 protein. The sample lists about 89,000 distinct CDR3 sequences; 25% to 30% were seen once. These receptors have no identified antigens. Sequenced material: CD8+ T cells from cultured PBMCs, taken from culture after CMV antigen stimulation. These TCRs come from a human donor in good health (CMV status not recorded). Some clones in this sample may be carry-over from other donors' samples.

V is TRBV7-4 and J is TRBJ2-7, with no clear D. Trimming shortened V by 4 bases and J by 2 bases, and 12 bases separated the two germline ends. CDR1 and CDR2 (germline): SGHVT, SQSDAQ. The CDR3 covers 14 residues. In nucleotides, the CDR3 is TGTGCCAGCAGCTCCCCGTCAGAAGCCTACGAGCAGTACTTC. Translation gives CASSSPSEAYEQYF. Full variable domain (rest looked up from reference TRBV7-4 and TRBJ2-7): GAGVSQSPRYKVAKRGRDVALRCDSISGHVTLYWYRQTLGQGSEVLTYSQSDAQRDKSGRPSGRFSAERPERSVSTLKIQRTEQGDSAVYLCASSSPSEAYEQYFGPGTRLTVT.

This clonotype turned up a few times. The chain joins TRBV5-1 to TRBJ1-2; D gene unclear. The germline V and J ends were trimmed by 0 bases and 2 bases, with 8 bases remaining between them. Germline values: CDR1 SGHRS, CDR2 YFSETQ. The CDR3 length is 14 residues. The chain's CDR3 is CASSLEAENYGYTF. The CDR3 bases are TGCGCCAGCAGCTTGGAGGCAGAGAACTATGGCTACACCTTC.

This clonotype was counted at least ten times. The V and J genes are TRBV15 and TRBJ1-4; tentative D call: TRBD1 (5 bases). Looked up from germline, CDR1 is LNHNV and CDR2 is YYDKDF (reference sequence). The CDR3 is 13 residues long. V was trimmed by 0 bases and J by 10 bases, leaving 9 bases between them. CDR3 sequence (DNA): TGTGCCACCAGCAGAGATCAAAGGGGAAAACTGTTTTTT. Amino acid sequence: CATSRDQRGKLFF.

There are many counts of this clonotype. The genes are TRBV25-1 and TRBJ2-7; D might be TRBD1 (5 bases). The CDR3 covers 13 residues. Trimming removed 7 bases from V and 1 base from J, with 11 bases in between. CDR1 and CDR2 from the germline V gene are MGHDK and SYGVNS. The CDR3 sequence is CASKMGQSYEQYF. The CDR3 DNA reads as TGTGCCAGCAAGATGGGGCAGTCCTACGAGCAGTACTTC.

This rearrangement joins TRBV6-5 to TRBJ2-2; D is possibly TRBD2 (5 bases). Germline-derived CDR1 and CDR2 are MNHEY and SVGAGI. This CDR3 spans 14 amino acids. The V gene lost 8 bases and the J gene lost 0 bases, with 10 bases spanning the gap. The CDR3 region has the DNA TGTGCCAGCGGCGGACTTCCGAACACCGGGGAGCTGTTTTTT. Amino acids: CASGGLPNTGELFF.

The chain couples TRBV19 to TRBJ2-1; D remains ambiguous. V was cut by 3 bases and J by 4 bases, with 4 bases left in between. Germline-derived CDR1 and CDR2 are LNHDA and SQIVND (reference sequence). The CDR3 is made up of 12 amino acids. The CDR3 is CASSIRYNEQFF. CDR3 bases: TGTGCCAGTAGTATTCGGTACAATGAGCAGTTCTTC.

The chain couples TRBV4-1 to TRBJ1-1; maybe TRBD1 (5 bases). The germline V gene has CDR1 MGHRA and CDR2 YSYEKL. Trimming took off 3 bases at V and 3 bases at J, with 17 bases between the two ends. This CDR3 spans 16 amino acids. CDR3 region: CASSQILGRGHTEAFF. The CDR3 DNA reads TGCGCCAGCAGCCAGATTCTGGGGCGGGGACACACTGAAGCTTTCTTT.

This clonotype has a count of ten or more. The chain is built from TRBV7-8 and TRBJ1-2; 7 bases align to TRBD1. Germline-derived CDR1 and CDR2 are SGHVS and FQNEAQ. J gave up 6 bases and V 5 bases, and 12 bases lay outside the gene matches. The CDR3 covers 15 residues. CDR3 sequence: CASSLPATGSNGYTF. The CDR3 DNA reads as TGTGCCAGCAGCCTTCCTGCGACAGGGAGTAATGGCTACACCTTC.

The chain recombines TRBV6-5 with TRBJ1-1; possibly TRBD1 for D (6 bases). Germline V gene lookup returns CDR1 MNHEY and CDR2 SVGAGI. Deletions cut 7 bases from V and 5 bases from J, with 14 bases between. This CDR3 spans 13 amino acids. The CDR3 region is CASNGGRGTEAFF. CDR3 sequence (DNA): TGTGCCAGCAATGGGGGAAGGGGGACTGAAGCTTTCTTT.

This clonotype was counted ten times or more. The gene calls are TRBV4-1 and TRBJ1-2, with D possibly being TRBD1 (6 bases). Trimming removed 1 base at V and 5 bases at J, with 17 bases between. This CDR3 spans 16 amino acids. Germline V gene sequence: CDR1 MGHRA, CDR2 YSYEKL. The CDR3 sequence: CASSQVEGGAGYGYTF. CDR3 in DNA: TGCGCCAGCAGCCAAGTAGAGGGGGGCGCCGGGTATGGCTACACCTTC.

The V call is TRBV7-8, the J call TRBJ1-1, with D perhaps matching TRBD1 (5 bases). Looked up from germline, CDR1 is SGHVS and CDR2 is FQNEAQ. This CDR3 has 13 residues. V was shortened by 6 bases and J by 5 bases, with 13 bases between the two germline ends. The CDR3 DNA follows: TGTGCCAGCAGTTCCGGGGCTGGAACTGAAGCTTTCTTT. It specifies CASSSGAGTEAFF.

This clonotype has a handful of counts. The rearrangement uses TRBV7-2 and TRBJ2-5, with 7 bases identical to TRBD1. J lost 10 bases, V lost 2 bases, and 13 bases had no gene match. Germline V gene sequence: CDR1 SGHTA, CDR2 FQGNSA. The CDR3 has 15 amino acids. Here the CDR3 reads CASSLKTGQNAFQYF. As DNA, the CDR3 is TGTGCCAGCAGCTTAAAGACAGGGCAGAACGCGTTCCAGTACTTC.

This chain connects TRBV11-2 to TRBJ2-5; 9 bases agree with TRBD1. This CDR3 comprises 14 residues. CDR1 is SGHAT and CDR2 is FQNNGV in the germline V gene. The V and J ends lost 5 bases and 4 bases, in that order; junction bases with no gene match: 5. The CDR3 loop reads CASSLRQGGETQYF. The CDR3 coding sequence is TGTGCCAGCAGCCTACGACAGGGGGGAGAGACCCAGTACTTC. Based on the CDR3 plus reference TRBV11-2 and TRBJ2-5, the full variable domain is EAGVAQSPRYKIIEKRQSVAFWCNPISGHATLYWYQQILGQGPKLLIQFQNNGVVDDSQLPKDRFSAERLKGVDSTLKIQPAKLEDSAVYLCASSLRQGGETQYFGPGTRLLVL.

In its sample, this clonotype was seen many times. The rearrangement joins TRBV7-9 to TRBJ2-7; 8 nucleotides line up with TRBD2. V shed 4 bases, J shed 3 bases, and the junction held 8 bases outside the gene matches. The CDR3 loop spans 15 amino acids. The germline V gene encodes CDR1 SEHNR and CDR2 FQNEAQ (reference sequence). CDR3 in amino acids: CASSYREGSRYEQYF. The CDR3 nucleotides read TGTGCCAGCAGCTATCGGGAGGGATCGCGCTACGAGCAGTACTTC.

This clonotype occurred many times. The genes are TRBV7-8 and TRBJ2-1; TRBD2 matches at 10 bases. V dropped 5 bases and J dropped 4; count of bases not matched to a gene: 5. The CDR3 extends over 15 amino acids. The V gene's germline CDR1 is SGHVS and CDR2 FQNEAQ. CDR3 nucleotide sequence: TGTGCCAGCAGCCCTCAGCGGGGGGGATACAATGAGCAGTTCTTC. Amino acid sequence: CASSPQRGGYNEQFF. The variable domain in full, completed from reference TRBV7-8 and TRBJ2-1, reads GAGVSQSPRYKVAKRGQDVALRCDPISGHVSLFWYQQALGQGPEFLTYFQNEAQLDKSGLPSDRFFAERPEGSVSTLKIQRTQQEDSAVYLCASSPQRGGYNEQFFGPGTRLTVL.

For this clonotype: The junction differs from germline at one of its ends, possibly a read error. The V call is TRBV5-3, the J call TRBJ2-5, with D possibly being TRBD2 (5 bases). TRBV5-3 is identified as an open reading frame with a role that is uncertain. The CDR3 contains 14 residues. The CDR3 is CASSFFTTRGTQYF. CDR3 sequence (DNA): TGTGCCAGCAGCTTTTTTACTACCCGGGGGACCCAGTACTTC.

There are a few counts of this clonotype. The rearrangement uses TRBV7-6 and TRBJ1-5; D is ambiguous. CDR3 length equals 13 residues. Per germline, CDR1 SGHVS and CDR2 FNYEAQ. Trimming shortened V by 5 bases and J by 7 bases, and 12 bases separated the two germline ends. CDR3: CASSDTEGQPQHF. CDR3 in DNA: TGTGCCAGCAGCGACACTGAGGGACAGCCCCAGCATTTT.

CDR3 coding DNA: TGCGCCAGCAGCCAGTCCCCGGGGGGGGGGAACACTGAAGCTTTCTTT. Protein sequence: CASSQSPGGGNTEAFF. The J gene is TRBJ1-1, the V gene TRBV4-1; tentatively, D is TRBD1 (5 bases). The V and J ends lost 3 bases and 1 base respectively, with 15 bases between them. The CDR3 is 16 amino acids. CDR1 and CDR2 from the germline V gene are MGHRA and YSYEKL.

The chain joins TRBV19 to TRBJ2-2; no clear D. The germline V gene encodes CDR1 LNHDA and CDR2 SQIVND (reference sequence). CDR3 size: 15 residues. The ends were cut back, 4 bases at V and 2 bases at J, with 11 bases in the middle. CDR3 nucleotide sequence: TGTGCCAGTAGTAGACCGGGCCTAAACACCGGGGAGCTGTTTTTT. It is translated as CASSRPGLNTGELFF.

The CDR3 loop reads CASRGLGETQYF. CDR3 DNA sequence: TGTGCCAGTAGAGGGTTGGGAGAGACCCAGTACTTC. V usage is TRBV19 and J usage is TRBJ2-5; D is undetermined. The CDR3 contains 12 residues. The V gene lost 6 bases and the J gene lost 4 bases, with 9 bases spanning the gap. Germline CDR1 is LNHDA and CDR2 is SQIVND (reference sequence).

In nucleotides, the CDR3 is TGTGCCAGTGCGACAGGGACCAATCATAGGCCCACTGAAGCTTTCTTT. As protein: CASATGTNHRPTEAFF. This chain uses TRBV19 with TRBJ1-1, with 7 bases identical to TRBD1. This CDR3 is 16 amino acids long. Germline trimming cut 8 bases from V and 4 bases from J; bases unmatched to any gene: 16. Germline CDR1 and CDR2: LNHDA and SQIVND (reference sequence).